The clone carrying this TCR beta chain showed up many times. The antigen is unknown. These data originate in a study of identical twins. Study-wide points: Out-of-frame alpha sequences common to twins exhibited an excess of low generation probability. Zero-insertion analyses were open to partial confounding by invariant MAIT and iNKT cells.

TCRdb fed the 5' RACE reads into MiXCR, producing one record per CDR3 protein. The sample holds some 240,000 distinct CDR3 sequences; roughly a tenth are singletons and the top ten take more than 8.5%. This receptor was taken from a man between 45 and 60 years old in good health. The sequencing sample was made of memory T cells sorted from blood.

CDR3 bases: TGTGCCAGCAGCTTGCGACTAGGCGGGTTCAATGAGCAGTTCTTC. Encoded protein: CASSLRLGGFNEQFF. The chain carries TRBV11-2 and TRBJ2-1, with D maybe TRBD2 (6 bases). CDR1 is SGHAT, CDR2 FQNNGV, per germline. The CDR3 extends over 15 amino acids. The V end was cut by 3 bases, the J end by 6 bases, with 15 bases between.